This paragraph reports one T cell receptor (beta chain). Its antigen remains unidentified. This entry belongs to a study of T cells in Graves' hyperthyroidism and ophthalmopathy. At the level of the study: Peripheral blood was obtained at initial diagnosis, preceding any treatment. General observations from the study: Most thyroid-expanded clonotypes above 0.001 were also found in blood.

An absence of ophthalmopathy progression within 18 months meant stable Graves' hyperthyroidism. The PBMCs were taken from 10 ml of fresh peripheral blood. Amplified TCR beta CDR3 regions derived from RNA transcripts. The HTBI set primed first-round TCR CDR3 RT-PCR. TCRdb reprocessed the multiplex PCR reads with MiXCR, giving one entry per CDR3 protein. The table lists 450,000 to 650,000 distinct CDR3 sequences, 20% of them singletons. From germline, CDR1 is MDHEN and CDR2 SYDVKM. The CDR3 runs to 16 residues. V lost 3 bases, J lost 4 bases, and 18 bases lay in between. The genes are TRBV28 and TRBJ1-2; no reliable D call. This receptor was taken from a young man with Graves' hyperthyroidism. The sequencing sample was made of blood. CDR3 amino acids: CASSFQGKGEGYGYTF. The CDR3 DNA is TGTGCCAGCAGTTTTCAAGGGAAAGGCGAGGGCTATGGCTACACCTTC.